This T cell receptor (beta chain) was documented in a study of human T cells and chemical hapten exposure. Study observations and caveats: High-frequency TCRs, those above 1 in 1000, stayed the same after DPC sensitization. Donor immune responses may differ from healthy people's, since all donors had alopecia.

Time point specified: patch test 3, about 24 weeks after DPC sensitization. The sample's treatment: therapeutic diphenylcyclopropenone sensitization with weekly scalp DPC. Germline assignment: CDR1 WSHSY and CDR2 SAAADI. The CDR3 extends over 14 amino acids. The ends were cut back, 1 base at V and 4 bases at J, with 10 bases in the middle. The study used a library that attached unique molecular identifiers to individual cDNA molecules. Original methodology: The median was about 89,000 TCRs per sample, ranging roughly 20,000 to 690,600. From the RACE reads, TCRdb called clonotypes with MiXCR, one entry per CDR3 protein. Clone size and V and J calls follow TCRdb, not the original study. The data show 85,000 to 100,000 distinct CDR3 sequences, 25% to 35% seen once. With respect to this clonotype: What it binds is not known.

This TCR was recovered from a man aged 40-50 years with alopecia areata. Some clones in this sample may be carry-over from other donors' samples. The chain links TRBV10-2 to TRBJ1-1; D gene unclear. Sequencing used whole blood, obtained in connection with sensitization to the hapten diphenylcyclopropenone (DPC). CDR3 protein: CASSELGRLTEAFF. The CDR3 nucleotides read TGCGCCAGCAGTGAGTTAGGGAGGCTCACTGAAGCTTTCTTT.